These 4 T cell receptor beta chains came from one sample sequenced in a study of blood T cells in healthy people across ages. Primed by a sample-barcoded 5' primer and a J-beta primer mix, a second PCR proceeded for 7 to 11 cycles. One entry per CDR3 protein, called by TCRdb with MiXCR from the 5' RACE reads. The sample lists hundreds of thousands of distinct CDR3 sequences, 35% to 40% occurring once. Sequencing used blood. The receptor set was obtained from a man aged 18 to 30 in good health.

Regarding this clonotype: A read error is possible here, since a much larger clone lies one base away. The rearrangement links TRBV7-2 to TRBJ2-5; perhaps TRBD2 as D (6 bases). CDR1 and CDR2 (germline): SGHTA, FQGNSA. The CDR3 runs to 14 residues. The DNA for the CDR3 is TGTGCCAGCAGCCCCGGAGGGCTTCAAGGGACCCAGTACTTC. Translating gives CASSPGGLQGTQYF.

This clonotype was observed once. The chain is built from TRBV4-2 and TRBJ1-3, with a tentative D call TRBD1 (6 bases). Trimming took off 0 bases at V and 4 bases at J, with 19 bases between the two ends. The CDR3 loop spans 18 amino acids. CDR1 LGHNA and CDR2 YNFKEQ come from the germline V gene. Here the CDR3 DNA reads TGTGCCAGCAGCCAAGACCCCTCACCATTGACAGGAGGAAACACCATATATTTT. The encoded protein is CASSQDPSPLTGGNTIYF.

The sample holds many counts of this clonotype. The chain has TRBV12-3 or TRBV12-4 and TRBJ2-5; D unclear. This CDR3 is 12 amino acids long. The ends were cut back, 5 bases at V and 5 bases at J, with 9 bases in the middle. CDR3 in amino acids: CASSPNYETQYF. The CDR3 DNA sequence: TGTGCCAGCAGTCCCAACTACGAGACCCAGTACTTC.

This rearrangement joins TRBV4-2 to TRBJ1-4, with D maybe TRBD1 (5 bases). The CDR3 spans 18 residues. CDR1 and CDR2 (germline): LGHNA, YNFKEQ. The V gene lost 4 bases and the J gene lost 4 bases, with 22 bases spanning the gap. CDR3 sequence: CASSRIPNRLGFNEKLFF. In DNA form, the CDR3 reads TGTGCCAGCAGCCGAATACCCAACAGGTTGGGTTTTAATGAAAAACTGTTTTTT.